This TCR beta chain stems from a study of blood T cell repertoires in COVID-19. Authors' processing steps: Nucleated cell counts were estimated from reference gene primer amplification. The method was immunoSEQ multiplex PCR; TCRdb's version includes in-frame clones alone and lacks a portion of them. V, J and clone size reflect that table, while D and trimming were determined from the DNA. Of more than 110,000 clones listed, roughly 80% were seen once; the top ten hold about 5.5%. Across 20 to 25 US areas, participants ranged in age from roughly 18 to 95 years. Which cohort a participant joined came from the clinical history participants gave. The J segment lost 7 bases and the V segment lost 1 base, leaving 5 bases of the junction unmatched. The CDR3 loop spans 15 amino acids. Germline-derived CDR1 and CDR2 are SGHVS and FNYEAQ.

The source material was PBMCs or T cells enriched from blood (not recorded which). The rearrangement links TRBV7-6 to TRBJ2-2; TRBD1 matches at 8 bases. The source is a man aged 40-50 years with acute COVID-19. The CDR3 loop reads CASSLVSGGSGELFF. CDR3 coding DNA: TGTGCCAGCAGCTTAGTCTCAGGGGGCAGCGGGGAGCTGTTTTTT.